This T cell receptor beta chain is drawn from a study of early T cells in non-severe SARS-CoV-2 infection. This clonotype was detected many times. MiXCR, run by TCRdb on the 5' RACE reads, gives a single entry per CDR3 protein. The sample includes some 40,000 distinct CDR3 sequences, less than 5% seen only once; the top ten take about 9%. The source is an adult who was a healthcare worker with PCR-confirmed SARS-CoV-2 infection or an uninfected control (not recorded which). Sequencing was performed on whole blood.

The CDR3 reads CASSLIGTGVSYEQYF. In nucleotides, the CDR3 is TGTGCCAGCAGTTTAATAGGGACAGGGGTCTCCTACGAGCAGTACTTC. The chain has TRBV28 and TRBJ2-7; 10 bases line up with TRBD1. Unmatched junction bases numbered 4, after V lost 2 bases and J lost 0 bases. CDR3 length: 16 residues. The germline gives CDR1 MDHEN, CDR2 SYDVKM.